Listed here are 27 T cell receptor beta chains from one sample, sequenced in a study of blood T cells in healthy people across ages. Together with a sample-barcoded 5' primer, a J-beta primer mix was included in a second PCR lasting about 6 to 11 cycles. MiXCR, applied by TCRdb to the 5' RACE reads, yields one record per CDR3 protein. The sample contains about 730,000 distinct CDR3 sequences, roughly 43% of which appear only once. Sequencing was done on a sample of blood. The receptor source for this set is a woman aged 55-70 years in good health.

The table lists this clonotype with a few counts. The J gene is TRBJ2-3, the V gene TRBV7-2; the D gene could be TRBD1 or TRBD2 (6 bases each). There are 17 residues in the CDR3. Per the germline V gene, CDR1 is SGHTA and CDR2 is FQGNSA. V was pared by 2 bases and J by 0 bases, with 15 bases between. CDR3 sequence reads: CASSLKGGASSTDTQYF. The CDR3 region has the DNA TGTGCCAGCAGCTTAAAGGGGGGCGCATCTAGCACAGATACGCAGTATTTT.

This chain connects TRBV7-3 to TRBJ2-1; D unclear. The CDR3 spans 15 residues. Germline CDR1 and CDR2: SGHTA and FQGTGA. The V gene lost 1 base and the J gene lost 3 bases, with 10 bases spanning the gap. The CDR3 loop is CASSLMYGDYNEQFF. The CDR3 DNA reads as TGTGCCAGCAGCTTAATGTATGGGGACTACAATGAGCAGTTCTTC.

The chain is built from TRBV4-3 and TRBJ2-1; D is unresolved. The V and J ends lost 0 bases and 4 bases respectively, with 10 bases between them. This CDR3 has 15 residues. Per germline, CDR1 LGHNA and CDR2 YSLEER. CDR3 residues: CASSQDLPAYNEQFF. CDR3 nucleotides: TGCGCCAGCAGCCAAGATCTACCTGCTTACAATGAGCAGTTCTTC.

Only a few counts were recorded for this clonotype. This chain links TRBV20-1 with TRBJ2-5; 8 bases agree with TRBD2. V was pared by 1 base and J by 2 bases, with 3 bases of the junction left unmatched. In germline, CDR1 is DFQATT, CDR2 SNEGSKA (reference sequence). The CDR3 loop spans 14 amino acids. The CDR3 spells CSARASGYQETQYF. The CDR3 DNA reads as TGCAGTGCTAGAGCTAGCGGGTATCAAGAGACCCAGTACTTC.

At least ten counts were recorded for this clonotype. V and J are TRBV4-2 and TRBJ2-5; TRBD2 agrees at 9 bases. The ends lost 0 bases at V and 4 bases at J; junction bases unmatched: 6. Looked up from germline, CDR1 is LGHNA and CDR2 is YNFKEQ. The CDR3 length is 16 residues. Written as DNA, the CDR3 is TGTGCCAGCAGCCAAGAGATGACAGCGGGAGGAGAGACCCAGTACTTC. The encoded protein is CASSQEMTAGGETQYF.

The sample holds many counts of this clonotype. This chain uses TRBV6-1 with TRBJ2-5; maybe TRBD1 (6 bases). The germline V and J ends were trimmed by 5 bases and 2 bases, with 9 bases remaining between them. The CDR3 has 13 amino acids. Per germline, CDR1 MNHNS and CDR2 SASEGT. DNA of the CDR3: TGTGCCAGCAGTTCTACAGGGCAAGAGACCCAGTACTTC. Translation: CASSSTGQETQYF.

V is TRBV11-1 and J is TRBJ2-1, with 10 bases matching TRBD2. This CDR3 spans 12 amino acids. The germline V gene has CDR1 SGHAT and CDR2 FQDESV (reference sequence). After removal of 5 bases from V and 12 bases from J, the junction contained 4 bases not matched to a gene. CDR3 coding DNA: TGTGCCAGCAGCCATCAGCGGGAGGGGCAGTTCTTC. Protein: CASSHQREGQFF.

This clonotype has only a few counts. This sequence joins TRBV6-2 or TRBV6-3 and TRBJ1-5; D might be TRBD1 (5 bases). V was shortened by 8 bases and J by 5 bases, with 19 bases between the two germline ends. The CDR3 runs to 15 residues. Germline assignment: CDR1 MNHEY and CDR2 SVGEGT. CDR3 in DNA: TGTGCCAGCGGGGAGGACACAGAGGCAGATCAGCCCCAGCATTTT. Translation gives CASGEDTEADQPQHF.

The chain has TRBV10-3 and TRBJ1-2; 7 bases map to TRBD1. With V trimmed by 5 bases and J by 4 bases, 16 bases remained unmatched. The CDR3 runs 17 residues. Germline V lookup: CDR1 ENHRY, CDR2 SYGVKD. The CDR3 sequence: CAISYDRAPIPFYGYTF. In DNA form, the CDR3 reads TGTGCCATCAGTTATGACAGGGCCCCGATTCCTTTCTATGGCTACACCTTC.

Note on this clonotype: A much larger clone lies one base from this, so it may be a read error. This sequence joins TRBV27 and TRBJ2-3; perhaps TRBD1 as D (6 bases). The V gene lost 5 bases and the J gene lost 6 bases, with 12 bases spanning the gap. Germline CDR1 reads MNHEY; CDR2 reads SMNVEV (reference sequence). This CDR3 is built from 13 residues. The CDR3 loop is CASSHRRGDTQYF. The CDR3 DNA follows: TGTGCCAGCAGTCATAGAAGGGGGGATACGCAGTATTTT.

Concerning this clonotype itself: A single base separates this from a much larger clone, so it may be a read error. The gene calls are TRBV29-1 and TRBJ2-1, with no clear D. Trimming took 2 bases from V and 13 from J, leaving 12 bases between them. This CDR3 is 11 amino acids long. Germline CDR1 and CDR2: SQVTM and ANQGSEA. For the CDR3, the DNA is TGCAGCGTTGAATTCCTCGAGACCCAGTTCTTC. Protein sequence: CSVEFLETQFF.

The rearrangement joins TRBV14 to TRBJ2-1; maybe TRBD2 (7 bases). Trimming took off 1 base at V and 8 bases at J, with 18 bases between the two ends. The length of the CDR3 is 16 residues. Germline V gene sequence: CDR1 SGHDN, CDR2 FVKESK. CDR3 sequence reads: CASSQVGGLIRDEQFF. DNA of the CDR3: TGTGCCAGCAGCCAAGTAGGGGGACTAATTAGGGATGAGCAGTTCTTC.

This clonotype was detected many times. The chain recombines TRBV6-2 or TRBV6-3 with TRBJ2-1, with D possibly matching TRBD1 (5 bases). V lost 11 bases and J 0 bases, leaving 11 bases between the germline ends. CDR3 length: 13 amino acids. The germline V gene encodes CDR1 MNHEY and CDR2 SVGEGT. The CDR3 protein is CAGAESSYNEQFF. CDR3 nucleotide sequence: TGTGCCGGGGCGGAAAGCTCCTACAATGAGCAGTTCTTC.

This clonotype was seen many times. The chain uses TRBV12-3 or TRBV12-4 and TRBJ2-1, with no clear D. Between the trimmed V and J ends, which lost 0 bases and 10 bases, there was a span of 10 bases. The length of the CDR3 is 13 residues. CDR3 nucleotides: TGTGCCAGCAGTTTAGCGTTAAGGTGGGAGCAGTTCTTC. Its protein is CASSLALRWEQFF.

The CDR3 sequence is CASSSGGGSYGYTF. The CDR3 DNA reads TGTGCCAGCAGCTCCGGGGGTGGTTCCTATGGCTACACCTTC. The V gene is TRBV28, the J gene TRBJ1-2; a possible D gene is TRBD1 (5 bases). The CDR3 is made up of 14 amino acids. The V end lost 6 bases, the J end lost 4 bases, and 15 bases lay between the germline ends. CDR1 is MDHEN, CDR2 SYDVKM, per germline.

This clonotype was picked up a small number of times. The chain is built from TRBV14 and TRBJ2-4, with a tentative D call TRBD2 (6 bases). Germline CDR1 and CDR2: SGHDN and FVKESK. The CDR3 contains 14 residues. The V end was cut by 4 bases, the J end by 0 bases, with 7 bases between. The CDR3 is CASSRDLAKNIQYF. The CDR3 coding sequence is TGTGCCAGCAGCCGGGACTTAGCCAAAAACATTCAGTACTTC.

In this sample, this clonotype turned up a few times. The rearrangement joins TRBV28 to TRBJ2-7; D not certain. Trimming left V 5 bases short and J 6 bases short, with 11 bases between. This CDR3 comprises 12 residues. CDR1 is MDHEN, CDR2 SYDVKM, per germline. CDR3 sequence (DNA): TGTGCCAGCAGTCTAACGATTGCCGAGCAGTACTTC. Translating it yields CASSLTIAEQYF. The full variable domain, completed using reference TRBV28 and TRBJ2-7, is DVKVTQSSRYLVKRTGEKVFLECVQDMDHENMFWYRQDPGLGLRLIYFSYDVKMKEKGDIPEGYSVSREKKERFSLILESASTNQTSMYLCASSLTIAEQYFGPGTRLTVT.

This chain links TRBV13 with TRBJ2-7, with TRBD2 matching over 16 bases. V lost 5 bases to trimming and J lost 4 bases; unmatched junction nucleotides: 17. This CDR3 is built from 20 residues. CDR1 and CDR2 from the germline V gene are PRHDT and FYEKMQ (reference sequence). CDR3 amino acids: CASSPTLGLAGGPNGYEQYF. DNA for the CDR3: TGTGCCAGCAGCCCAACCCTGGGACTAGCGGGAGGGCCGAACGGATACGAGCAGTACTTC.

This clonotype was seen repeatedly, ten times or more. The V gene is TRBV20-1, the J gene TRBJ1-2; D remains unclear. This CDR3 has 12 residues. Germline V gives CDR1 DFQATT, CDR2 SNEGSKA (reference sequence). The V and J ends lost 4 bases and 2 bases respectively, with 8 bases between them. CDR3 nucleotides: TGCAGTGCTATGTCCGAAAACTATGGCTACACCTTC. This codes for CSAMSENYGYTF.

This rearrangement joins TRBV4-3 to TRBJ2-7; 7 nucleotides agree with TRBD1. V dropped 0 bases and J dropped 0; count of bases not matched to a gene: 8. Germline V gives CDR1 LGHNA, CDR2 YSLEER. The CDR3 has 17 residues. The CDR3 coding sequence is TGCGCCAGCAGCCAAGAAGGGCCGGGACAGAGCTCCTACGAGCAGTACTTC. It translates to CASSQEGPGQSSYEQYF.

The rearrangement joins TRBV5-1 to TRBJ2-7; D call uncertain. CDR1 and CDR2 from the germline V gene are SGHRS and YFSETQ. The V end was cut by 4 bases, the J end by 0 bases, with 14 bases between. This CDR3 comprises 15 residues. The CDR3 nucleotides read TGCGCCAGCAGCAATGATGGGATCAGCTCCTACGAGCAGTACTTC. It is translated as CASSNDGISSYEQYF.

A word on this clonotype: A much bigger clone sits one base away, suggesting this may be a read error. The V call is TRBV4-3, the J call TRBJ2-1, with 7 nucleotides matching TRBD2. The CDR3 totals 16 residues. Germline V lookup: CDR1 LGHNA, CDR2 YSLEER. The CDR3 sequence: CTSSQDIAGTTNEQFF. The CDR3 coding sequence is TGCACCAGCAGCCAAGATATCGCCGGGACTACCAATGAGCAGTTCTTC.

The V call is TRBV5-1, the J call TRBJ2-2; D perhaps matches TRBD2 (6 bases). V lost 0 bases to trimming and J lost 2 bases, with 17 bases between them. The CDR3 extends over 18 amino acids. CDR1 is SGHRS, CDR2 YFSETQ, per germline. CDR3 bases: TGCGCCAGCAGCTTGGCTAAGTTCGGGGGAGCTAACACCGGGGAGCTGTTTTTT. As protein: CASSLAKFGGANTGELFF. The full variable domain, in which reference TRBV5-1 and TRBJ2-2 provide the parts outside the CDR3, is KAGVTQTPRYLIKTRGQQVTLSCSPISGHRSVSWYQQTPGQGLQFLFEYFSETQRNKGNFPGRFSGRQFSNSRSEMNVSTLELGDSALYLCASSLAKFGGANTGELFFGEGSRLTVL.

The chain combines TRBV18 with TRBJ2-1, with 9 bases lining up with TRBD2. Germline values: CDR1 KGHSH, CDR2 LQKENI. This CDR3 has 16 amino acids. The trim removed 6 bases at V and 5 bases at J, leaving 11 bases unmatched. The CDR3 sequence is CASSLNWSSGNNEQFF. CDR3 nucleotide sequence: TGTGCCAGCTCCCTAAACTGGTCTAGCGGGAACAATGAGCAGTTCTTC.

This sequence joins TRBV20-1 and TRBJ2-3, with D possibly matching TRBD2 (6 bases). CDR1 is DFQATT, CDR2 SNEGSKA, per germline (reference sequence). V gave up 2 bases and J gave up 6 bases, with 12 bases separating them. The CDR3 runs to 13 residues. DNA for the CDR3: TGCAGTGCTAGAAAGGACTACGTCGATACGCAGTATTTT. Encoded protein: CSARKDYVDTQYF.

This clonotype occurred a few times. The rearrangement links TRBV7-9 to TRBJ2-7, with 14 positions matching TRBD2. The CDR3 extends over 19 amino acids. Trimming removed 2 bases from V and 5 bases from J; junction bases left unmatched: 14. Germline CDR1 is SEHNR and CDR2 is FQNEAQ (reference sequence). The CDR3: CASSLYLGTSGSKGDEQYF. As DNA, the CDR3 is TGTGCCAGCAGCTTATATCTGGGGACTAGCGGGAGTAAGGGCGACGAGCAGTACTTC.

A few counts support this clonotype. The DNA of the CDR3 is TGTGCCACGGGGCGGGGTCCAAGCTCCTACAATGAGCAGTTCTTC. Its translation: CATGRGPSSYNEQFF. The V and J genes are TRBV7-8 and TRBJ2-1; a possible D gene is TRBD2 (6 bases). The CDR3 covers 15 residues. CDR1 is SGHVS and CDR2 is FQNEAQ in the germline V gene. The ends were cut back, 10 bases at V and 0 bases at J, with 16 bases in the middle.